Listed here are 31 T cell receptor beta chains from one sample, sequenced in a study of blood T cell repertoires in COVID-19. Sequencing was performed with immunoSEQ multiplex PCR; in TCRdb, only in-frame clones are kept and a portion is missing. The sample shows more than 250,000 clones, around 87% of them seen only once. The sequencing input was PBMCs or T cells enriched from blood (not recorded which). These TCRs come from a woman aged 30 to 39 who had recovered from COVID-19.

The rearrangement uses TRBV7-2 and TRBJ2-7; D is possibly TRBD1 (5 bases). CDR1 is SGHTA and CDR2 is FQGNSA in the germline V gene. The length of the CDR3 is 14 residues. Trimming stripped 0 bases from V and 2 bases from J, with 8 bases between. The CDR3 protein is CASSLAHRPYEQYF. CDR3 bases: TGTGCCAGCAGCTTAGCTCACAGGCCCTACGAGCAGTACTTC.

This chain connects TRBV18 to TRBJ1-2; possible D gene TRBD1, 6 bases. The CDR3 length is 15 residues. Trimming removed 5 bases at V and 4 bases at J, with 17 bases between. Looked up from germline, CDR1 is KGHSH and CDR2 is LQKENI. As DNA, the CDR3 is TGTGCCAGCTCAGGTGGCCCAGGGACATCCTATGGCTACACCTTC. Translated: CASSGGPGTSYGYTF.

The chain couples TRBV24-1 to TRBJ2-3, with TRBD2 matching 13 bases. Germline CDR1 reads KGHDR; CDR2 reads SFDVKD. V shed 3 bases, J shed 0 bases, and the junction held 2 bases outside the gene matches. The CDR3 totals 17 residues. CDR3 DNA sequence: TGTGCCACCAGTGATACTAGCGGGGGGGAAAGCACAGATACGCAGTATTTT. It is translated as CATSDTSGGESTDTQYF.

Written as DNA, the CDR3 is TGTGCCAGCAGTTACCAGGGCCGGACCTACAATGAGCAGTTCTTC. Protein sequence: CASSYQGRTYNEQFF. The J gene is TRBJ2-1, the V gene TRBV6-2 or TRBV6-3, with TRBD1 as a possible D gene (5 bases). V shed 2 bases and J shed 2 bases, with 10 bases lying between them. The CDR3 runs 15 residues. CDR1 MNHEY and CDR2 SVGEGT come from the germline V gene.

This chain joins TRBV6-5 and TRBJ1-1; TRBD1 might be the D (6 bases). The V gene lost 8 bases and the J gene lost 0 bases, with 10 bases spanning the gap. The CDR3 is 13 residues long. Germline V gene sequence: CDR1 MNHEY, CDR2 SVGAGI. This CDR3 is CASGRGVNTEAFF. CDR3 nucleotide sequence: TGTGCCAGCGGCAGGGGTGTGAACACTGAAGCTTTCTTT.

The chain is built from TRBV28 and TRBJ1-2, with 10 positions matching TRBD1. Trimming took 8 bases from V and 2 from J; bases not matched to a gene: 14. The CDR3 spans 17 residues. In germline, CDR1 is MDHEN, CDR2 SYDVKM. The CDR3 nucleotides are TGTGCCAGCTGCATGAGGGGACAGGGGCTTGACAACTATGGCTACACCTTC. Its translation: CASCMRGQGLDNYGYTF.

This clone showed up just a few times. The chain joins TRBV4-1 to TRBJ1-6, with 10 bases fitting TRBD1. Germline CDR1 MGHRA, CDR2 YSYEKL. V was clipped by 4 bases and J by 4 bases; unmatched bases: 4. The CDR3 is made up of 16 amino acids. CDR3 residues: CASSRGQGLYNSPLHF. As DNA, the CDR3 is TGCGCCAGCAGCCGGGGACAGGGGCTTTATAATTCACCCCTCCACTTT.

The chain combines TRBV18 with TRBJ1-6; 7 positions match TRBD1. The germline V gene encodes CDR1 KGHSH and CDR2 LQKENI. Trimming removed 8 bases from V and 5 bases from J; junction bases left unmatched: 6. The CDR3 is made up of 14 amino acids. The CDR3 nucleotides read TGTGCCAGCAGGAGGGACAGAGATAATTCACCCCTCCACTTT. It encodes CASRRDRDNSPLHF. The entire variable domain, with the rest obtained from reference TRBV18 and TRBJ1-6, is as follows: NAGVMQNPRHLVRRRGQEARLRCSPMKGHSHVYWYRQLPEEGLKFMVYLQKENIIDESGMPKERFSAEFPKEGPSILRIQQVVRGDSAAYFCASRRDRDNSPLHFGNGTRLTVT.

To note about this clone: Other DNA sequences in this sample translate to the same CDR3. The CDR3 region has the DNA TGCAGCGTTGAGGGGGGAGGTGGCTACACCTTC. It specifies CSVEGGGGYTF. The chain employs TRBV29-1 and TRBJ1-2; possible D gene TRBD1, 5 bases. The CDR3 runs to 11 residues. Germline assignment: CDR1 SQVTM and CDR2 ANQGSEA. V was trimmed by 3 bases and J by 7 bases, leaving 9 bases between them.

The chain recombines TRBV6-4 with TRBJ2-2; 7 bases align to TRBD1. Trimming cost V 0 bases and J 1 base; bases outside gene matches: 2. The CDR3 covers 16 residues. The germline V gene has CDR1 MRHNA and CDR2 SNTAGT. CDR3 nucleotides: TGTGCCAGCAGTGACTCCCACAGGGGGAACACCGGGGAGCTGTTTTTT. It is translated as CASSDSHRGNTGELFF.

The chain has TRBV5-1 and TRBJ1-6, with a possible D match to TRBD1 (6 bases). V lost 0 bases and J lost 9, with 7 bases in between. The CDR3 consists of 13 residues. Germline V gives CDR1 SGHRS, CDR2 YFSETQ. CDR3 DNA sequence: TGCGCCAGCAGCTTGGACAGGGCTTCACCCCTCCACTTT. The encoded protein is CASSLDRASPLHF.

The J gene is TRBJ2-7, the V gene TRBV28; 14 nucleotides agree with TRBD2. The CDR3 length is 17 residues. With 3 bases clipped from V and 4 bases from J, the junction kept 8 bases outside the gene matches. From germline, CDR1 is MDHEN and CDR2 SYDVKM. As DNA, the CDR3 is TGTGCCAGCAGTTTCGGGACTAGCGGGGGACCCCTTTACGAGCAGTACTTC. Encoded protein: CASSFGTSGGPLYEQYF.

The CDR3: CATGLAGGQETQYF. The DNA of the CDR3 is TGTGCCACGGGACTAGCGGGGGGGCAAGAGACCCAGTACTTC. V and J are TRBV10-3 and TRBJ2-5, with 16 bases lining up with TRBD2. The CDR3 has 14 residues. Germline CDR1 ENHRY, CDR2 SYGVKD. V gave up 10 bases and J gave up 2 bases; unmatched junction bases: 1.

The rearrangement joins TRBV6-5 to TRBJ2-5, with a tentative D call TRBD2 (6 bases). The CDR3 is made up of 14 amino acids. Germline values: CDR1 MNHEY, CDR2 SVGAGI. Trimming cost V 8 bases and J 5 bases, with 18 bases left between them. In DNA, the CDR3 is TGTGCCAGCGGTCTCGAGGGGCTAGCGGAGACCCAGTACTTC. It codes for CASGLEGLAETQYF.

CDR3 amino acids: CASSPRDRGWAFF. DNA for the CDR3: TGTGCCAGCAGCCCCCGGGACAGGGGGTGGGCTTTCTTT. The chain links TRBV3-1 (or the pseudogene TRBV3-2) to TRBJ1-1, with 11 bases identical to TRBD1. Unmatched junction bases numbered 6, after V lost 4 bases and J lost 11 bases. CDR1 and CDR2 from the germline V gene are LGHDT and YNNKEL (reference sequence). The CDR3 is 13 amino acids.

Worth noting for this clone: The same CDR3 arises from other DNA sequences in this sample as well. This chain links TRBV19 with TRBJ1-1, with TRBD1 as a possible D gene (5 bases). Trimming removed 4 bases at V and 1 base at J, with 7 bases between. This CDR3 is built from 13 residues. Looked up from germline, CDR1 is LNHDA and CDR2 is SQIVND (reference sequence). CDR3 DNA sequence: TGTGCCAGTAGTACGACAGAGAACACTGAAGCTTTCTTT. It encodes CASSTTENTEAFF.

The chain links TRBV28 to TRBJ2-3; 8 nucleotides align to TRBD2. The V gene end was trimmed by 6 bases and the J gene end by 12 bases; junction bases not matched to a gene: 5. Germline V lookup: CDR1 MDHEN, CDR2 SYDVKM. The CDR3 extends over 11 amino acids. The CDR3 DNA sequence: TGTGCCAGCAGCCGGGGGGGGGTCCAGTATTTT. This gives the protein CASSRGGVQYF. Supplemented by reference TRBV28 and TRBJ2-3, the full variable domain reads DVKVTQSSRYLVKRTGEKVFLECVQDMDHENMFWYRQDPGLGLRLIYFSYDVKMKEKGDIPEGYSVSREKKERFSLILESASTNQTSMYLCASSRGGVQYFGPGTRLTVL.

The rearrangement links TRBV18 to TRBJ1-2; possibly TRBD1 for D (5 bases). Trimming shortened V by 5 bases and J by 0 bases, and 16 bases separated the two germline ends. This CDR3 region has 16 residues. The germline V gene encodes CDR1 KGHSH and CDR2 LQKENI. The CDR3 reads CASSAPDSEPNYGYTF. The CDR3 coding sequence is TGTGCCAGCTCAGCCCCAGACAGTGAACCTAACTATGGCTACACCTTC.

The V call is TRBV5-4, the J call TRBJ2-2; TRBD1 aligns across 8 bases. This CDR3 is built from 15 residues. Unmatched junction bases numbered 5, after V lost 4 bases and J lost 3 bases. Germline CDR1 is SGHNT and CDR2 is YYREEE (reference sequence). CDR3 coding DNA: TGTGCCAGCAGCCAGGGGACAGGCCACACCGGGGAGCTGTTTTTT. As protein: CASSQGTGHTGELFF.

The V call is TRBV5-4, the J call TRBJ1-2; D call uncertain. V lost 2 bases and J 6 bases, leaving 5 bases between the germline ends. The germline V gene encodes CDR1 SGHNT and CDR2 YYREEE (reference sequence). The CDR3 length is 11 residues. This chain's CDR3 is CASSLRDGYTF. The CDR3 DNA sequence: TGTGCCAGCAGCTTAAGAGATGGCTACACCTTC.

This clone was counted a few times. This chain uses TRBV5-4 with TRBJ1-4, with a weak D call TRBD1 (6 bases). Germline CDR1 reads SGHNT; CDR2 reads YYREEE (reference sequence). This CDR3 has 15 residues. V shed 1 base and J shed 8 bases, with 15 bases lying between them. CDR3 bases: TGTGCCAGCAGCTTGAAGTTAGGGGGTAGGGAAAAACTGTTTTTT. Translating it yields CASSLKLGGREKLFF.

This chain uses TRBV4-1 with TRBJ2-7; tentatively, D is TRBD2 (6 bases). Looked up from germline, CDR1 is MGHRA and CDR2 is YSYEKL. Trimming pared 0 bases from V and 4 bases from J, leaving 16 bases between. The CDR3 has 16 amino acids. CDR3 in amino acids: CASSQESIGRGYEQYF. CDR3 nucleotides: TGCGCCAGCAGCCAAGAATCGATAGGGCGGGGTTACGAGCAGTACTTC.

The chain couples TRBV4-3 to TRBJ1-6; 12 positions agree with TRBD1. The CDR3 loop spans 15 amino acids. CDR1 and CDR2 from the germline V gene are LGHNA and YSLEER. V lost 4 bases and J lost 9; bases outside the gene matches: 4. The CDR3 spells CASSPRDRGLSPLHF. In nucleotides, the CDR3 is TGCGCCAGCAGCCCTAGGGACAGGGGGCTTTCACCCCTCCACTTT.

This clone came up a few times. The chain links TRBV6-2 or TRBV6-3 to TRBJ2-4; possible D gene TRBD1, 6 bases. V was clipped by 1 base and J by 7 bases, with 8 bases between them. In germline, CDR1 is MNHEY, CDR2 SVGEGT. This CDR3 contains 13 residues. The CDR3 protein is CASSYYRENIQYF. The CDR3 nucleotides read TGTGCCAGCAGTTACTACAGGGAGAACATTCAGTACTTC.

The chain has TRBV27 and TRBJ2-7; 10 positions agree with TRBD1. There are 14 residues in the CDR3. The germline V gene has CDR1 MNHEY and CDR2 SMNVEV (reference sequence). V lost 6 bases, J lost 5 bases, and 7 bases stayed unmatched. CDR3 in amino acids: CASRLRDRGHEQYF. The DNA for the CDR3 is TGTGCCAGCAGACTCCGGGACAGGGGCCACGAGCAGTACTTC.

The chain recombines TRBV5-1 with TRBJ2-3, with 7 bases matching TRBD1. The germline gives CDR1 SGHRS, CDR2 YFSETQ. Unmatched junction bases numbered 4, after V lost 2 bases and J lost 1 base. The CDR3 has 15 amino acids. The chain's CDR3 is CASSFWQGGTDTQYF. The CDR3 DNA reads as TGCGCCAGCAGCTTCTGGCAGGGGGGCACAGATACGCAGTATTTT.

The chain has TRBV7-9 and TRBJ1-5; the D is unclear. Per germline, CDR1 SEHNR and CDR2 FQNEAQ (reference sequence). The V gene lost 5 bases and the J gene lost 6 bases, with 14 bases spanning the gap. The length of the CDR3 is 14 residues. The DNA for the CDR3 is TGTGCCAGCAGCCCCACCGAGACGGGTCAGCCCCAGCATTTT. This translates into CASSPTETGQPQHF.

The rearrangement links TRBV7-9 to TRBJ2-7, with 7 nucleotides matching TRBD1. CDR3 size: 15 residues. Germline V gene sequence: CDR1 SEHNR, CDR2 FQNEAQ (reference sequence). V lost 6 bases, J lost 6 bases, and 14 bases stayed unmatched. In nucleotides, the CDR3 is TGTGCCAGCAGTCCAAGCTCGACAGGGTTGGGCGAGCAGTACTTC. It is translated as CASSPSSTGLGEQYF.

The chain joins TRBV4-1 to TRBJ1-4; D might be TRBD1 (5 bases). The CDR3 sequence is 16 residues long. CDR1 and CDR2 from the germline V gene are MGHRA and YSYEKL. With 0 bases removed from V and 3 bases from J, the gap between germline ends came to 11 bases. Here the CDR3 DNA reads TGCGCCAGCAGCCAAGAAGGAGGGGCGGCTAATGAAAAACTGTTTTTT. It translates to CASSQEGGAANEKLFF.

The chain employs TRBV20-1 and TRBJ2-5; 8 bases agree with TRBD2. The junction had 5 bases not matched to a gene; V was cut back by 3 bases and J by 2 bases. The length of the CDR3 is 14 residues. Germline lookup yields CDR1 DFQATT and CDR2 SNEGSKA (reference sequence). In DNA, the CDR3 is TGCAGTGCTAGTAAGGCGGGAGGACAAGAGACCCAGTACTTC. This gives the protein CSASKAGGQETQYF.

This chain links TRBV19 with TRBJ1-1, with D unclear. Trimming removed 1 base at V and 3 bases at J, with 9 bases between. Germline V gene lookup returns CDR1 LNHDA and CDR2 SQIVND (reference sequence). This CDR3 region has 14 residues. Here the CDR3 reads CASSIVGGYTEAFF. In DNA form, the CDR3 reads TGTGCCAGTAGTATAGTAGGAGGGTACACTGAAGCTTTCTTT.